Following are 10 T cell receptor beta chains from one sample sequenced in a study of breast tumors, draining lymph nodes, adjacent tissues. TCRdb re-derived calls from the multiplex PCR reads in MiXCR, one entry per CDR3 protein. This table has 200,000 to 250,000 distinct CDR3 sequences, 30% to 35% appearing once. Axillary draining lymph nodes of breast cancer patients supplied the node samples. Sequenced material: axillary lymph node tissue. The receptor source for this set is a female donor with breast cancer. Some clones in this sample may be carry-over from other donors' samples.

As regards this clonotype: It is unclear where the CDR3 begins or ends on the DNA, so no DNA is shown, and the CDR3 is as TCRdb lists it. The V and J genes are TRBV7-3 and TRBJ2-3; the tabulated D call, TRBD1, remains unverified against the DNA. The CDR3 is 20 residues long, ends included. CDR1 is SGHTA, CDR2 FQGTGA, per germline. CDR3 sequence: CASSFYICSAPGTSTDTQYF.

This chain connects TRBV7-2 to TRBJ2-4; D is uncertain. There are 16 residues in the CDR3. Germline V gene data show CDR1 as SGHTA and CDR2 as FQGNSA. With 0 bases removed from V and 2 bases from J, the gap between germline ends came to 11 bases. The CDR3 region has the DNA TGTGCCAGCAGCTTAGCCAGAAGGCTGACCAAAAACATTCAGTACTTC. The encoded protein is CASSLARRLTKNIQYF. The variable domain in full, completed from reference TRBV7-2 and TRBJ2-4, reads GAGVSQSPSNKVTEKGKDVELRCDPISGHTALYWYRQSLGQGLEFLIYFQGNSAPDKSGLPSDRFSAERTGGSVSTLTIQRTQQEDSAVYLCASSLARRLTKNIQYFGAGTRLSVL.

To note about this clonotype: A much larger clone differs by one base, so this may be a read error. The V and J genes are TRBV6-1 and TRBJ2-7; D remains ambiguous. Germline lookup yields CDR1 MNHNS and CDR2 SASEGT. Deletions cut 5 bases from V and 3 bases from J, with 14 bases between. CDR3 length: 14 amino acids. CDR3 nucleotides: TGTGCCAGCAGTCCCGGAGACTCCAACTACGAGCAGTACTTC. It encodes CASSPGDSNYEQYF.

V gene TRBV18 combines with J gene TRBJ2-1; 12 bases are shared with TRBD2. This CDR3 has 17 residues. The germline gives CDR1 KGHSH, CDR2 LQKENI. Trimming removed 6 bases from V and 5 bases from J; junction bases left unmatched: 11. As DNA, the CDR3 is TGTGCCAGCTCCCCCCTTAAGACTAGCGGGGGCAACAATGAGCAGTTCTTC. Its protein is CASSPLKTSGGNNEQFF.

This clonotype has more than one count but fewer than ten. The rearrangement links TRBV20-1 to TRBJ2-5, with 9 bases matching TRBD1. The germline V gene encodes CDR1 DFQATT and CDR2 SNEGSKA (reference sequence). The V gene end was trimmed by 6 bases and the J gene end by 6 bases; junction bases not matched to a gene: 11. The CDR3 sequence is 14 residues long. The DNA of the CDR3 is TGCAGTGCCCCCGAACAGGGGGCAAGGAAGACCCAGTACTTC. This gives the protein CSAPEQGARKTQYF.

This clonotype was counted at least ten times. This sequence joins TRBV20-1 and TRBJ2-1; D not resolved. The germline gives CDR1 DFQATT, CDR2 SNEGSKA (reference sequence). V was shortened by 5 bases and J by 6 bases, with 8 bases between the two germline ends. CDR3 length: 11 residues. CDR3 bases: TGCAGTGCTGCTCCGTTCAATGAGCAGTTCTTC. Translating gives CSAAPFNEQFF.

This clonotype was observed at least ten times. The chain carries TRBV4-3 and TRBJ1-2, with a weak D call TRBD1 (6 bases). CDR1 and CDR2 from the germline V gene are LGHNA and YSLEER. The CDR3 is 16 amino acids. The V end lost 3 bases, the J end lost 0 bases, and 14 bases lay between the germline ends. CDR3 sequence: CASSHRKGGANYGYTF. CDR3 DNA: TGCGCCAGCAGCCACCGAAAAGGGGGAGCTAACTATGGCTACACCTTC.

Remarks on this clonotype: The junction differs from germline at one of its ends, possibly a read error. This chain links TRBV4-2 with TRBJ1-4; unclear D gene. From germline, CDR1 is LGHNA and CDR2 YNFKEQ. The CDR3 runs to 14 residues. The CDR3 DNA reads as TGTGTCAGCAGCCTGACATCGGCGCGCGAAAAACTGTTTTTT. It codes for CVSSLTSAREKLFF.

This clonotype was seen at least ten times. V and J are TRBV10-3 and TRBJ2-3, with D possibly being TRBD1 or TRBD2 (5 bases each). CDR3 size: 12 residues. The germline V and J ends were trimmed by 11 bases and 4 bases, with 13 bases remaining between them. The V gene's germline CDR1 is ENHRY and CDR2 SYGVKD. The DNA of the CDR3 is TGTGCCGTCTCCGGGGACCCAGATACGCAGTATTTT. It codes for CAVSGDPDTQYF.

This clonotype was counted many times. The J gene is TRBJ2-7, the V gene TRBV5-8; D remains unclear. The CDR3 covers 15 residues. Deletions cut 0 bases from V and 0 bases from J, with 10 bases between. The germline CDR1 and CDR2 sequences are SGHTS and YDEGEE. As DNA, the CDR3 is TGTGCCAGCAGCTTGGAACCGCAAAGCTCCTACGAGCAGTACTTC. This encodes CASSLEPQSSYEQYF.